The 7 T cell receptor beta chains given below trace back to one sample, sequenced in a study of blood T cell repertoires in COVID-19. Data came from immunoSEQ multiplex PCR; TCRdb stores just in-frame clones and leaves some out. The data hold 95,000 to 150,000 clones, with 81% observed a single time. Sequenced: peripheral blood. These receptors all come from a man in his thirties or forties with COVID-19, enrolled during active disease.

V is TRBV28 and J is TRBJ1-6; D gene uncertain. V shed 5 bases and J shed 7 bases, with 12 bases lying between them. The CDR3 runs to 14 residues. The germline V gene has CDR1 MDHEN and CDR2 SYDVKM. This CDR3 reads CASSNGRENSPLHF. The CDR3, as DNA: TGTGCCAGCAGTAACGGACGGGAGAATTCACCCCTCCACTTT.

The genes are TRBV19 and TRBJ2-1; possible D gene TRBD2, 6 bases. The CDR3 consists of 18 residues. Trimming pared 0 bases from V and 8 bases from J, leaving 23 bases between. Germline V gene data show CDR1 as LNHDA and CDR2 as SQIVND (reference sequence). The DNA for the CDR3 is TGTGCCAGTAGTATAGATCCGCGGTCCTGGCGCGGGATTGATGAGCAGTTCTTC. Its protein is CASSIDPRSWRGIDEQFF.

The V call is TRBV7-3, the J call TRBJ2-3; 7 bases fit TRBD2. In germline, CDR1 is SGHTA, CDR2 FQGTGA. The CDR3 loop spans 16 amino acids. After removal of 1 base from V and 1 base from J, the junction contained 5 bases not matched to a gene. In DNA, the CDR3 is TGTGCCAGCAGCTTAATCCAGCGGGACCGCACAGATACGCAGTATTTT. The encoded protein is CASSLIQRDRTDTQYF.

The rearrangement uses TRBV18 and TRBJ1-2; D is perhaps TRBD1 (5 bases). The ends were cut back, 3 bases at V and 6 bases at J, with 14 bases in the middle. The CDR3 has 14 amino acids. In germline, CDR1 is KGHSH, CDR2 LQKENI. The CDR3 DNA sequence: TGTGCCAGCTCACCTAACGGGGGGTCGGATGGCTACACCTTC. Translated: CASSPNGGSDGYTF.

In its sample, this clone was seen once. V gene TRBV11-3 combines with J gene TRBJ2-2; no clear D. The germline V and J ends were trimmed by 0 bases and 2 bases, with 13 bases remaining between them. The CDR3 consists of 17 residues. Per germline, CDR1 SGHNT and CDR2 YENEEA. CDR3 nucleotides: TGTGCCAGCAGCTTAGATTCAGGCTTCTACAACACCGGGGAGCTGTTTTTT. This codes for CASSLDSGFYNTGELFF. Drawing the rest from reference TRBV11-3 and TRBJ2-2, the complete variable domain is EAGVVQSPRYKIIEKKQPVAFWCNPISGHNTLYWYLQNLGQGPELLIRYENEEAVDDSQLPKDRFSAERLKGVDSTLKIQPAELGDSAVYLCASSLDSGFYNTGELFFGEGSRLTVL.

The sample holds one count of this clone. The rearrangement uses TRBV14 and TRBJ2-5, with D possibly being TRBD2 (6 bases). Germline values: CDR1 SGHDN, CDR2 FVKESK. The CDR3 has 12 amino acids. Trimming removed 4 bases from V and 7 bases from J, with 10 bases in between. CDR3 DNA: TGTGCCAGCAGCCCCCAGGGAGGGACCCAGTACTTC. It is translated as CASSPQGGTQYF. Using reference TRBV14 and TRBJ2-5 for the parts outside the CDR3, the full variable domain is EAGVTQFPSHSVIEKGQTVTLRCDPISGHDNLYWYRRVMGKEIKFLLHFVKESKQDESGMPNNRFLAERTGGTYSTLKVQPAELEDSGVYFCASSPQGGTQYFGPGTRLLVL.

The J gene is TRBJ1-1, the V gene TRBV19; TRBD1 matches 9 bases. The trim removed 6 bases at V and 6 bases at J, leaving 8 bases unmatched. Germline values: CDR1 LNHDA, CDR2 SQIVND (reference sequence). The CDR3 length is 14 residues. The CDR3 sequence: CASSVTGGSPEAFF. CDR3 bases: TGTGCCAGTAGCGTGACAGGGGGAAGCCCTGAAGCTTTCTTT.